This T cell receptor beta chain comes out of a study of CD8+ T cells in alopecia areata. Extraction and reverse transcription of RNA yielded cDNA as the sequencing template. Assay: immunoSEQ multiplex PCR; the TCRdb copy retains only in-frame clones and omits some. The sample carries about 180,000 clones, 40% to 55% recorded once. This clone was seen a handful of times. Its antigen is undetermined. The treatment: oral pan-JAK inhibitor, 5-10 mg twice daily. The study's findings and limits: Researchers report lesional scalp, most notably alopecia totalis/universalis, outstripped normal scalp in clonality. Clonality in the scalp and expanded CD8+ clones ranked among the top 100 were significantly decreased by tofacitinib.

The sequence derives from a human donor with alopecia areata. The specimen comprised CD8+ T cells sorted from blood, sampled around week 54, from a patient treated with tofacitinib.

The CDR3 region is CASSVLRSYEQYF. For the CDR3, the DNA is TGTGCCAGTTCCGTCCTCCGCTCCTACGAGCAGTACTTC. The chain recombines TRBV19 with TRBJ2-7; D is undetermined. The CDR3 has 13 amino acids. V lost 8 bases to trimming and J lost 0 bases, with 11 bases between them. Germline CDR1 reads LNHDA; CDR2 reads SQIVND (reference sequence).